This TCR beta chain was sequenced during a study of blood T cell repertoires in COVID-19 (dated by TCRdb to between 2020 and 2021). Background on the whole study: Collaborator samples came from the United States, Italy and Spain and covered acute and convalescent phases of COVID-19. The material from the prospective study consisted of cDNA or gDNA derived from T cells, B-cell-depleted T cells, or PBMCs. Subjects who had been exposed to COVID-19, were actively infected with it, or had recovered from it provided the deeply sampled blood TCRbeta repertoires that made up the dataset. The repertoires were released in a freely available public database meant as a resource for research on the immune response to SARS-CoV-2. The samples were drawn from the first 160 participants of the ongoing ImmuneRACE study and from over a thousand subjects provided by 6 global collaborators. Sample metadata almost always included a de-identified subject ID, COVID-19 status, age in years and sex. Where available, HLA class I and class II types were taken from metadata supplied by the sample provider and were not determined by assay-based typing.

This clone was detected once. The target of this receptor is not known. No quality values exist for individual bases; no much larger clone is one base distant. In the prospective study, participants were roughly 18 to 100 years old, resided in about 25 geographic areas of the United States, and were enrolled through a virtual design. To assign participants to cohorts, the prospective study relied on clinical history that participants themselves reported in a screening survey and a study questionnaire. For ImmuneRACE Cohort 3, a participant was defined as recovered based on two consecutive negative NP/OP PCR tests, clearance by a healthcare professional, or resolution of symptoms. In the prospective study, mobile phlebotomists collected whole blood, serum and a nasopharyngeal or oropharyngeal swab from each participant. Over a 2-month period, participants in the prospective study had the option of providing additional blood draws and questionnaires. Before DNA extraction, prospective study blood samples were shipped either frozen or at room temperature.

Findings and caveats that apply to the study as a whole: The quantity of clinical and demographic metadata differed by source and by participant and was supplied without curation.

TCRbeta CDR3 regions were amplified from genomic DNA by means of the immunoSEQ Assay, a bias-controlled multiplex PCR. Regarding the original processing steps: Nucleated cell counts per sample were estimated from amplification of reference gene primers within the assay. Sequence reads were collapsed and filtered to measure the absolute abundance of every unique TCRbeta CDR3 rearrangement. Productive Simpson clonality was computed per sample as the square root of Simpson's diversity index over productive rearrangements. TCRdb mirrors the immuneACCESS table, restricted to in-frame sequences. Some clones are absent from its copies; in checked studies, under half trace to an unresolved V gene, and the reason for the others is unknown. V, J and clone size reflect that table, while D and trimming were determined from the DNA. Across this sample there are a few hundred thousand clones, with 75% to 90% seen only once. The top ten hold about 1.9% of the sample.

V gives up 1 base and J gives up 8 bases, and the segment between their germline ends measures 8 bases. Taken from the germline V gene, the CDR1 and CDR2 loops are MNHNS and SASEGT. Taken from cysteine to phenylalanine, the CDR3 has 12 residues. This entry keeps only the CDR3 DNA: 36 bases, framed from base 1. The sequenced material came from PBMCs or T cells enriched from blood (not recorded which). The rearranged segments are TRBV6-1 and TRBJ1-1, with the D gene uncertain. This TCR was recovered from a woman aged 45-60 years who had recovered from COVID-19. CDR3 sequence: CASSEVAGEAFF. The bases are TGTGCCAGCAGTGAAGTGGCGGGGGAAGCTTTCTTT.